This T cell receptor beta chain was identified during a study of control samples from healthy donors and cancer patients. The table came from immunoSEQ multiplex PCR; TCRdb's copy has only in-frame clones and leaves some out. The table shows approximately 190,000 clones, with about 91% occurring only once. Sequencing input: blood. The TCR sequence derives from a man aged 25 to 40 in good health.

The DNA for the CDR3 is TGTGCCAGCGGAGACAGGGGCTATGGCTACACCTTC. As protein: CASGDRGYGYTF. This chain uses TRBV7-9 with TRBJ1-2; 8 bases map to TRBD1. The trim removed 8 bases at V and 4 bases at J, leaving 3 bases unmatched. The CDR3 totals 12 residues. Per the germline V gene, CDR1 is SEHNR and CDR2 is FQNEAQ (reference sequence).